Following are 22 T cell receptor beta chains from one sample sequenced in a study of graft-versus-host responses after intestinal transplantation. Produced via immunoSEQ multiplex PCR; TCRdb's table is partial and in-frame only. The sample holds about 93,000 clones, 85% to 95% seen once. Which antigens these TCRs recognize remains unknown. This specimen consisted of unstimulated CD8+ T cells sorted from spleen or lymph node cells, obtained before intestinal transplant. All receptors come from a human donor who received an intestinal transplant.

This chain connects TRBV13 to TRBJ2-1; no reliable D call. The length of the CDR3 is 13 residues. Germline V lookup: CDR1 PRHDT, CDR2 FYEKMQ (reference sequence). The V end was cut by 0 bases, the J end by 8 bases, with 8 bases between. The CDR3 here is CASSLGNLDEQFF. CDR3 bases: TGTGCCAGCAGCTTAGGTAATTTAGATGAGCAGTTCTTC.

In nucleotides, the CDR3 is TGTGCCAGCAGCTTGGATGAGGGGGTGAGGGGTTCAGATACGCAGTATTTT. Protein product: CASSLDEGVRGSDTQYF. The rearrangement links TRBV5-6 to TRBJ2-3, with D perhaps TRBD1 (6 bases). Germline CDR1 reads SGHDT; CDR2 reads YYEEEE. The CDR3 spans 17 residues. Trimming left V 0 bases short and J 4 bases short, with 18 bases between.

The genes are TRBV4-1 and TRBJ1-2, with TRBD1 identical over 8 bases. Germline V lookup: CDR1 MGHRA, CDR2 YSYEKL. Trimming took 3 bases from V and 4 from J; bases not matched to a gene: 10. CDR3 length: 16 residues. This CDR3 reads CASSQMDRENLYGYTF. The CDR3 DNA is TGCGCCAGCAGCCAGATGGACAGGGAAAATCTCTATGGCTACACCTTC.

This chain connects TRBV28 to TRBJ2-3; 7 bases match TRBD1. Unmatched junction bases numbered 3, after V lost 8 bases and J lost 1 base. The CDR3 is 13 residues long. The germline V gene has CDR1 MDHEN and CDR2 SYDVKM. The CDR3 nucleotides are TGTGCCAGCCTTGGGACAGGCACAGATACGCAGTATTTT. It translates to CASLGTGTDTQYF.

This chain uses TRBV5-5 with TRBJ2-1, with D possibly being TRBD2 (6 bases). CDR3 length: 14 amino acids. Trimming took 4 bases from V and 6 from J, leaving 14 bases between them. Germline V gene sequence: CDR1 SGHKS, CDR2 YYEKEE (reference sequence). CDR3 DNA: TGTGCCAGCAGCCGTCCGACTAGTCTCAATGAGCAGTTCTTC. Translated, it gives CASSRPTSLNEQFF.

The chain recombines TRBV4-2 with TRBJ1-1, with D possibly TRBD1 on 6 matching bases. Germline V CDR1 and CDR2: LGHNA, YNFKEQ. Trimming took 1 base from V and 1 from J, leaving 7 bases between them. This CDR3 has 14 residues. DNA for the CDR3: TGTGCCAGCAGCCAAGTACAGGGGAACACTGAAGCTTTCTTT. Its translation: CASSQVQGNTEAFF.

V usage is TRBV4-2 and J usage is TRBJ2-6, with TRBD2 matching 7 bases. The CDR3 spans 14 residues. From germline, CDR1 is LGHNA and CDR2 YNFKEQ. Unmatched junction bases numbered 6, after V lost 8 bases and J lost 5 bases. CDR3 DNA: TGTGCCAGCTACGGGGGGTCGAGGGCCAACGTCCTGACTTTC. Encoded protein: CASYGGSRANVLTF.

The chain employs TRBV6-1 and TRBJ2-7; TRBD1 aligns across 9 bases. The V gene end was trimmed by 5 bases and the J gene end by 5 bases; junction bases not matched to a gene: 10. Germline V gene data show CDR1 as MNHNS and CDR2 as SASEGT. CDR3 length: 15 amino acids. CDR3 region: CASSPSGTGLNEQYF. In nucleotides, the CDR3 is TGTGCCAGCAGTCCCTCCGGGACAGGGTTGAACGAGCAGTACTTC.

This sequence joins TRBV27 and TRBJ2-1; 10 nucleotides agree with TRBD2. V shed 3 bases and J 10 bases; nucleotides not matched to a gene: 6. The germline V gene has CDR1 MNHEY and CDR2 SMNVEV (reference sequence). This CDR3 has 14 residues. The chain's CDR3 is CASSFSGRAREQFF. CDR3 nucleotides: TGTGCCAGCAGTTTCAGCGGGAGGGCCAGAGAGCAGTTCTTC.

The V call is TRBV4-1, the J call TRBJ2-2; D is undetermined. The V gene lost 4 bases and the J gene lost 1 base, with 4 bases spanning the gap. Germline CDR1 reads MGHRA; CDR2 reads YSYEKL. CDR3 length equals 13 residues. The CDR3 sequence is CASSPQNTGELFF. The CDR3 DNA reads as TGCGCCAGCAGCCCACAGAACACCGGGGAGCTGTTTTTT.

J is TRBJ1-1 and V is TRBV7-9; D ambiguous. Germline CDR1 SEHNR, CDR2 FQNEAQ (reference sequence). The V gene lost 1 base and the J gene lost 0 bases, with 18 bases spanning the gap. This CDR3 region has 18 residues. The CDR3 DNA reads TGTGCCAGCAGCTTAGTTACTTCCTCTTCGGGAATGAACACTGAAGCTTTCTTT. Its translation: CASSLVTSSSGMNTEAFF.

This clone has just a few counts. The chain couples TRBV4-2 to TRBJ1-5; D is unresolved. CDR1 and CDR2 from the germline V gene are LGHNA and YNFKEQ. This CDR3 contains 15 residues. Trimming took 1 base from V and 6 from J, leaving 13 bases between them. The CDR3 sequence is CASSQVLQDTQPQHF. As DNA, the CDR3 is TGTGCCAGCAGCCAAGTTCTCCAGGATACTCAGCCCCAGCATTTT.

This clone was observed once. V is TRBV7-9 and J is TRBJ2-2; D perhaps matches TRBD2 (6 bases). The CDR3 has 15 amino acids. Trimming removed 0 bases from V and 7 bases from J, with 12 bases in between. Germline V lookup: CDR1 SEHNR, CDR2 FQNEAQ (reference sequence). In DNA form, the CDR3 reads TGTGCCAGCAGCTTAGCTTCATCGGGGGTCGGGGAGCTGTTTTTT. This translates into CASSLASSGVGELFF.

This clone was observed once. This rearrangement joins TRBV6-1 to TRBJ1-5; 8 bases match TRBD1. The V gene's germline CDR1 is MNHNS and CDR2 SASEGT. Losses at the gene ends were 3 bases for V and 5 bases for J; bases not matched to a gene: 3. The CDR3 has 14 residues. This CDR3 reads CASSETGVYQPQHF. The CDR3 nucleotides read TGTGCCAGCAGTGAGACAGGGGTTTATCAGCCCCAGCATTTT.

The CDR3 is CSAQGYEQYF. In nucleotides, the CDR3 is TGCAGCGCCCAGGGTTACGAGCAGTACTTC. The gene calls are TRBV29-1 and TRBJ2-7, with D possibly being TRBD1 (5 bases). Germline V gives CDR1 SQVTM, CDR2 ANQGSEA. This CDR3 has 10 residues. V lost 7 bases to trimming and J lost 4 bases, with 8 bases between them.

The J gene is TRBJ1-2, the V gene TRBV19; 8 bases map to TRBD1. Germline loops: CDR1 LNHDA, CDR2 SQIVND (reference sequence). V shed 4 bases and J 3 bases; nucleotides not matched to a gene: 7. The CDR3 covers 15 residues. CDR3 loop: CASSTGPGQDYGYTF. For the CDR3, the DNA is TGTGCCAGTAGTACTGGACCGGGACAGGACTATGGCTACACCTTC. The whole variable domain, remainder taken from reference TRBV19 and TRBJ1-2, is DGGITQSPKYLFRKEGQNVTLSCEQNLNHDAMYWYRQDPGQGLRLIYYSQIVNDFQKGDIAEGYSVSREKKESFPLTVTSAQKNPTAFYLCASSTGPGQDYGYTFGSGTRLTVV.

The J gene is TRBJ1-3, the V gene TRBV6-1, with no clear D. CDR1 is MNHNS and CDR2 is SASEGT in the germline V gene. Trimming removed 8 bases from V and 0 bases from J, with 14 bases in between. The CDR3 sequence is 15 residues long. The CDR3, as DNA: TGTGCCAGCGTCCTGGAGCTAGGCTCTGGAAACACCATATATTTT. Amino acid sequence: CASVLELGSGNTIYF.

The chain is built from TRBV7-9 and TRBJ1-1; D gene uncertain. Germline CDR1 reads SEHNR; CDR2 reads FQNEAQ (reference sequence). This CDR3 has 13 amino acids. V was trimmed by 5 bases and J by 1 base, leaving 8 bases between them. This CDR3 is CASSAGSNTEAFF. The CDR3 nucleotides read TGTGCCAGCAGCGCGGGTTCGAACACTGAAGCTTTCTTT.

The V call is TRBV4-3, the J call TRBJ1-2; 7 nucleotides match TRBD1. The CDR3 loop spans 18 amino acids. From germline, CDR1 is LGHNA and CDR2 YSLEER. J lost 0 bases, V lost 1 base, and 11 bases had no gene match. CDR3 sequence (DNA): TGCGCCAGCAGCCAAGGGTATCAGACAGGGCGGCCTAACTATGGCTACACCTTC. It codes for CASSQGYQTGRPNYGYTF.

The genes are TRBV30 and TRBJ1-2; 7 positions match TRBD1. Germline V gene lookup returns CDR1 GTSNPN and CDR2 SVGIG (reference sequence). CDR3 length: 13 residues. Unmatched junction bases numbered 8, after V lost 8 bases and J lost 2 bases. The CDR3 is CARYLGQNYGYTF. The DNA for the CDR3 is TGTGCCCGATATTTGGGACAGAACTATGGCTACACCTTC. The entire variable domain, with the rest obtained from reference TRBV30 and TRBJ1-2, is as follows: SQTIHQWPATLVQPVGSPLSLECTVEGTSNPNLYWYRQAAGRGLQLLFYSVGIGQISSEVPQNLSASRPQDRQFILSSKKLLLSDSGFYLCARYLGQNYGYTFGSGTRLTVV.

The chain recombines TRBV6-5 with TRBJ2-7; D is possibly TRBD1 (5 bases). The CDR3 has 14 amino acids. Trimming removed 7 bases at V and 0 bases at J, with 13 bases between. Germline V CDR1 and CDR2: MNHEY, SVGAGI. The DNA of the CDR3 is TGTGCCAGCATGCAGGACATAAGCTCCTACGAGCAGTACTTC. Translated, it gives CASMQDISSYEQYF.

As to this clone: This sample also contains other DNA sequences that code for the same CDR3. The chain uses TRBV18 and TRBJ2-7, with a possible D match to TRBD2 (6 bases). The CDR3 loop spans 12 amino acids. Germline CDR1 and CDR2: KGHSH and LQKENI. V lost 2 bases, J lost 4 bases, and 6 bases lay in between. In DNA, the CDR3 is TGTGCCAGCTCACCAGGAGGGTACGAGCAGTACTTC. It encodes CASSPGGYEQYF.